Listed here are 15 T cell receptor beta chains from one sample, sequenced in a study of OX40 agonist ivuxolimab in advanced cancers. The assay was immunoSEQ multiplex PCR, and TCRdb's table has in-frame clones only and misses some. The table has tens of thousands of clones, over 80% seen once. Here the sequenced sample was CD4+ or CD8+ T cells sorted from blood, taken in a trial of the OX40 agonist ivuxolimab. These receptors were obtained from an adult with an advanced solid tumor such as melanoma, head and neck, liver or kidney cancer.

V and J are TRBV5-6 and TRBJ2-5; D gene uncertain. The CDR3 runs to 13 residues. Per the germline V gene, CDR1 is SGHDT and CDR2 is YYEEEE. V lost 4 bases and J 0 bases, leaving 7 bases between the germline ends. The chain's CDR3 is CASSRLYQETQYF. Here the CDR3 DNA reads TGTGCCAGCAGCAGATTGTACCAAGAGACCCAGTACTTC.

The rearrangement links TRBV7-8 to TRBJ2-5, with 11 bases fitting TRBD2. With V trimmed by 5 bases and J by 4 bases, 9 bases remained unmatched. Germline CDR1 reads SGHVS; CDR2 reads FQNEAQ. The CDR3 spans 16 residues. Here the CDR3 DNA reads TGTGCCAGCAGCCCCTTTTCCCTAGCGGGAGGAGAGACCCAGTACTTC. Protein product: CASSPFSLAGGETQYF.

This clone was counted a single time. This chain joins TRBV7-2 and TRBJ2-7; perhaps D is TRBD1 or TRBD2 (5 bases each). This CDR3 has 14 residues. The ends were cut back, 4 bases at V and 4 bases at J, with 14 bases in the middle. CDR1 is SGHTA and CDR2 is FQGNSA in the germline V gene. CDR3 residues: CASSSTRGVYEQYF. CDR3 DNA: TGTGCCAGCAGCTCAACCCGGGGCGTTTACGAGCAGTACTTC. Looking up the rest from reference TRBV7-2 and TRBJ2-7 gives the full variable domain: GAGVSQSPSNKVTEKGKDVELRCDPISGHTALYWYRQSLGQGLEFLIYFQGNSAPDKSGLPSDRFSAERTGGSVSTLTIQRTQQEDSAVYLCASSSTRGVYEQYFGPGTRLTVT.

The sample holds a few counts of this clone. This rearrangement joins TRBV11-1 to TRBJ2-1; 9 bases align to TRBD1. Per the germline V gene, CDR1 is SGHAT and CDR2 is FQDESV (reference sequence). V trimming: 6 bases; J trimming: 8 bases; junction bases outside the gene matches: 11. The CDR3 runs to 15 residues. The CDR3 loop reads CASSPGDREVDEQFF. Written as DNA, the CDR3 is TGTGCCAGCAGTCCGGGGGACAGGGAGGTTGATGAGCAGTTCTTC.

The chain is built from TRBV30 and TRBJ1-4; D not resolved. V lost 3 bases and J 8 bases, leaving 10 bases between the germline ends. From germline, CDR1 is GTSNPN and CDR2 SVGIG (reference sequence). The CDR3 has 12 residues. CDR3 sequence (DNA): TGTGCCTGGAGGGACCAGCCGGAAAAACTGTTTTTT. This sequence encodes CAWRDQPEKLFF.

This chain connects TRBV19 to TRBJ1-5, with 11 bases identical to TRBD1. J gave up 4 bases and V 4 bases, and 9 bases lay outside the gene matches. The CDR3 consists of 17 residues. Germline-derived CDR1 and CDR2 are LNHDA and SQIVND (reference sequence). Written as DNA, the CDR3 is TGTGCCAGTAGTAACCGGGACAGGGGGATCCTAAATCAGCCCCAGCATTTT. It encodes CASSNRDRGILNQPQHF.

This clone showed up just a few times. Written as DNA, the CDR3 is TGTGCCAGCACCCGCCCCCCTAGCAATCAGCCCCAGCATTTT. It is translated as CASTRPPSNQPQHF. The V gene is TRBV28, the J gene TRBJ1-5, with D uncertain. There are 14 residues in the CDR3. Germline V gives CDR1 MDHEN, CDR2 SYDVKM. Trimming took 7 bases from V and 0 from J, leaving 10 bases between them.

V and J are TRBV7-8 and TRBJ2-5; D may be TRBD2 (6 bases). V was cut by 3 bases and J by 0 bases, with 8 bases left in between. The germline V gene has CDR1 SGHVS and CDR2 FQNEAQ. The CDR3 has 14 residues. The CDR3 region is CASSFREYQETQYF. CDR3 coding DNA: TGTGCCAGCAGCTTCCGGGAGTACCAAGAGACCCAGTACTTC.

The V and J genes are TRBV5-4 and TRBJ2-2; the D gene is possibly TRBD1 (5 bases). The germline gives CDR1 SGHNT, CDR2 YYREEE (reference sequence). The CDR3 has 13 amino acids. Trimming stripped 7 bases from V and 7 bases from J, with 14 bases between. This CDR3 is CASGRQRIGELFF. The DNA of the CDR3 is TGTGCCAGCGGAAGACAGAGGATCGGGGAGCTGTTTTTT.

The V gene is TRBV9, the J gene TRBJ1-5, with 7 nucleotides matching TRBD1. There are 15 residues in the CDR3. V was pared by 4 bases and J by 7 bases, with 11 bases of the junction left unmatched. Per the germline V gene, CDR1 is SGDLS and CDR2 is YYNGEE. CDR3 region: CASSPGGTVGQPQHF. CDR3 coding DNA: TGTGCCAGCAGCCCCGGGGGGACAGTGGGCCAGCCCCAGCATTTT.

The genes are TRBV5-8 and TRBJ2-3; TRBD2 agrees at 7 bases. This CDR3 comprises 13 residues. Per the germline V gene, CDR1 is SGHTS and CDR2 is YDEGEE. V trimming: 6 bases; J trimming: 11 bases; junction bases outside the gene matches: 12. In DNA form, the CDR3 reads TGTGCCAGCACGGGGGGACGGATGGAAAGGCAGTATTTT. This sequence encodes CASTGGRMERQYF.

The chain recombines TRBV6-5 with TRBJ1-1; D may be TRBD1 (5 bases). CDR3 length equals 14 residues. Germline V gives CDR1 MNHEY, CDR2 SVGAGI. V lost 2 bases to trimming and J lost 3 bases, with 10 bases between them. The DNA for the CDR3 is TGTGCCAGCAGTTACGCAGGGCTGGACACTGAAGCTTTCTTT. Translated, it gives CASSYAGLDTEAFF.

The V gene is TRBV5-1, the J gene TRBJ1-5; 7 positions agree with TRBD1. The CDR3 has 15 amino acids. Per germline, CDR1 SGHRS and CDR2 YFSETQ. V lost 3 bases to trimming and J lost 2 bases; unmatched junction nucleotides: 5. In nucleotides, the CDR3 is TGCGCCAGCAGCTGGGGCGACAGGGGCAATCAGCCCCAGCATTTT. Protein: CASSWGDRGNQPQHF.

This clone was observed once. Since the CDR3 does not end with the conserved phenylalanine or tryptophan, this likely comes from a read error. V and J are TRBV6-1 and TRBJ2-3, with D possibly TRBD1 on 5 matching bases. Germline lookup yields CDR1 MNHNS and CDR2 SASEGT. V lost 2 bases to trimming and J lost 6 bases, with 9 bases between them. CDR3 length: 13 residues. CDR3 loop: CASSETGRDTQYL. The CDR3 region has the DNA TGTGCCAGCAGTGAAACAGGACGGGATACGCAGTATCTT.

This clone was picked up a small number of times. V gene TRBV7-2 combines with J gene TRBJ1-5; D gene ambiguous. Germline loops: CDR1 SGHTA, CDR2 FQGNSA. V was trimmed by 1 base and J by 4 bases, leaving 5 bases between them. The CDR3 has 13 residues. The CDR3 spells CASSLGQNQPQHF. CDR3 nucleotide sequence: TGTGCCAGCAGCTTAGGTCAGAATCAGCCCCAGCATTTT.